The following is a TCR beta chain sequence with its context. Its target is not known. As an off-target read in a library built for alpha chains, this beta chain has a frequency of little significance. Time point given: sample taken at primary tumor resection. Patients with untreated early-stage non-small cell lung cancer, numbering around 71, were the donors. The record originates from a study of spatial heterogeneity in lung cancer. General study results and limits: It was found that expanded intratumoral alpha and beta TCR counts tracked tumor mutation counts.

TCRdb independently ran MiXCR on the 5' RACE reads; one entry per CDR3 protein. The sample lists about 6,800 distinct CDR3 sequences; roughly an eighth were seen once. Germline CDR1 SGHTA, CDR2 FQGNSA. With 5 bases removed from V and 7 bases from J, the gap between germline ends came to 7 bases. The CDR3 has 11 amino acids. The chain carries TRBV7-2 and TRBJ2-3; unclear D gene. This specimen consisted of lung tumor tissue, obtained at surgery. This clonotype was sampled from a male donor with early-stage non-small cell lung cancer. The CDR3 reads CASSRTNTQYF. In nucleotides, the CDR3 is TGTGCCAGCAGCCGAACTAATACGCAGTATTTT.